The 8 T cell receptor beta chains presented below share a single source sample, sequenced in a study of blood T cell repertoires in COVID-19. The repertoire was sequenced with immunoSEQ multiplex PCR; TCRdb's copy has only in-frame clones and lacks some. The data hold about 80,000 clones, with about 72% observed a single time. The sequencing sample was made of peripheral blood. These receptors were collected from a man between 65 and 85 years old with active or convalescent COVID-19.

The chain joins TRBV19 to TRBJ1-5; 7 bases line up with TRBD1. Germline CDR1 reads LNHDA; CDR2 reads SQIVND (reference sequence). CDR3 length: 14 amino acids. J gave up 1 base and V 6 bases, and 3 bases lay outside the gene matches. CDR3 residues: CASRSGGSNQPQHF. The DNA of the CDR3 is TGTGCCAGTAGATCAGGGGGGAGCAATCAGCCCCAGCATTTT. The entire variable domain, with the rest obtained from reference TRBV19 and TRBJ1-5, is as follows: DGGITQSPKYLFRKEGQNVTLSCEQNLNHDAMYWYRQDPGQGLRLIYYSQIVNDFQKGDIAEGYSVSREKKESFPLTVTSAQKNPTAFYLCASRSGGSNQPQHFGDGTRLSIL.

The chain employs TRBV12-3 or TRBV12-4 and TRBJ2-7; TRBD2 might be the D (6 bases). V lost 5 bases, J lost 7 bases, and 12 bases lay in between. There are 12 residues in the CDR3. The CDR3 sequence: CASSPRGREQYF. CDR3 sequence (DNA): TGTGCCAGCAGTCCTCGGGGGAGAGAGCAGTACTTC.

In this sample, this clone turned up once. The chain links TRBV7-9 to TRBJ2-1, with D possibly TRBD2 on 6 matching bases. V was trimmed by 8 bases and J by 0 bases, leaving 20 bases between them. The CDR3 runs to 17 residues. Germline CDR1 reads SEHNR; CDR2 reads FQNEAQ (reference sequence). The CDR3: CASALDGGLSSYNEQFF. CDR3 coding DNA: TGTGCCAGCGCCCTTGACGGGGGATTAAGCTCCTACAATGAGCAGTTCTTC.

The V gene is TRBV5-5, the J gene TRBJ1-3; 10 bases match TRBD1. V lost 4 bases and J lost 4; bases outside the gene matches: 8. Germline loops: CDR1 SGHKS, CDR2 YYEKEE (reference sequence). This CDR3 region has 16 residues. The CDR3 spells CASSLRQGAPGNTIYF. The CDR3 nucleotides are TGTGCCAGCAGCCTAAGACAGGGGGCGCCGGGAAACACCATATATTTT.

The J gene is TRBJ1-5, the V gene TRBV6-5; no clear D. Germline assignment: CDR1 MNHEY and CDR2 SVGAGI. The length of the CDR3 is 13 residues. V was shortened by 0 bases and J by 4 bases, with 4 bases between the two germline ends. CDR3 DNA: TGTGCCAGCAGTTACTCGGCTAATCAGCCCCAGCATTTT. It translates to CASSYSANQPQHF.

This clone was observed a single time. The chain uses TRBV30 and TRBJ2-2; 9 bases line up with TRBD1. This CDR3 is built from 13 residues. Trimming at V came to 3 bases and at J to 7 bases, leaving 3 bases not matched to a gene. In germline, CDR1 is GTSNPN, CDR2 SVGIG (reference sequence). CDR3 region: CAWSRQGDGELFF. The CDR3 DNA sequence: TGTGCCTGGAGCAGACAGGGGGACGGGGAGCTGTTTTTT.

This clone showed up just a few times. The rearrangement links TRBV11-3 to TRBJ1-2; 7 nucleotides match TRBD1. J gave up 6 bases and V 1 base, and 8 bases lay outside the gene matches. This CDR3 region has 15 residues. Germline CDR1 is SGHNT and CDR2 is YENEEA. CDR3 nucleotides: TGTGCCAGCAGCTTAGGATTCGAGGGGGCCCATGGCTACACCTTC. It translates to CASSLGFEGAHGYTF.

V and J are TRBV12-5 and TRBJ1-1, with TRBD1 matching over 8 bases. Losses at the gene ends were 1 base for V and 12 bases for J; bases not matched to a gene: 4. CDR3 length: 12 amino acids. Germline CDR1 LGHNT, CDR2 FRNRAP. The CDR3 sequence is CASGLGQGRTFF. The CDR3 coding sequence is TGTGCTAGTGGTTTGGGACAGGGGCGAACTTTCTTT.